The entry below describes one TCR beta chain. As yet, its antigen is unknown. These data originate in a study of siplizumab effects on memory and regulatory T cells. Whole-study findings and limits: Treg origin accounted for an average of roughly 70% of mappable alloreactive CD4+ clones with siplizumab and approximately 25% in controls. Alloreactive sequences whose origin lay in unstimulated CD4+ memory cells were significantly reduced by siplizumab. Naive T cells appeared more diverse than memory cells and seemed to be major alloresponse contributors.

The CDR3 is made up of 15 amino acids. Germline V lookup: CDR1 SGHKS, CDR2 YYEKEE (reference sequence). V was clipped by 4 bases and J by 3 bases, with 14 bases between them. This table comes from immunoSEQ multiplex PCR, and its TCRdb copy is limited to in-frame clones, with some not included. Found here are over 80,000 clones, around 90% of them singletons; the top ten hold around 1.6%. The TCR was taken from a human donor in good health. The rearrangement uses TRBV5-5 and TRBJ1-5; D is uncertain. The sample was Tregs sorted from blood. This CDR3 reads CASSPDVGSNQPQHF. The CDR3 DNA follows: TGTGCCAGCAGCCCCGACGTCGGATCCAATCAGCCCCAGCATTTT.